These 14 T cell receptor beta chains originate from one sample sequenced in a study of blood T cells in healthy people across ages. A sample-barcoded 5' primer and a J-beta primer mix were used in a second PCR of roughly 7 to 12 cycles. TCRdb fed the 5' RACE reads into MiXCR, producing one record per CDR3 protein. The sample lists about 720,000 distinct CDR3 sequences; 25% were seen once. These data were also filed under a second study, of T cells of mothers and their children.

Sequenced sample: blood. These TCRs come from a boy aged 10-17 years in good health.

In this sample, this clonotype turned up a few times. The DNA of the CDR3 is TGTGCCAGCAGCCAGGGGGGGGCTAATGAAAAACTGTTTTTT. This gives the protein CASSQGGANEKLFF. The genes are TRBV7-3 and TRBJ1-4, with TRBD1 identical over 7 bases. In germline, CDR1 is SGHTA, CDR2 FQGTGA. The J segment lost 3 bases and the V segment lost 5 bases, leaving 3 bases of the junction unmatched. CDR3 length equals 14 residues. Filled out from reference TRBV7-3 and TRBJ1-4, the complete variable domain reads GAGVSQTPSNKVTEKGKYVELRCDPISGHTALYWYRQSLGQGPEFLIYFQGTGAADDSGLPNDRFFAVRPEGSVSTLKIQRTERGDSAVYLCASSQGGANEKLFFGSGTQLSVL.

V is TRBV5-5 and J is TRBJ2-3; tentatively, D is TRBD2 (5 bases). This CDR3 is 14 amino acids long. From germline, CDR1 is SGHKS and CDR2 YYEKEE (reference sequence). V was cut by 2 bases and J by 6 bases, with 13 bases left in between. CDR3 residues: CASSFTPLVDTQYF. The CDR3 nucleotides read TGTGCCAGCAGCTTCACACCACTAGTTGATACGCAGTATTTT. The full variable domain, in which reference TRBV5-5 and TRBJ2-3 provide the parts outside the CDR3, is DAGVTQSPTHLIKTRGQQVTLRCSPISGHKSVSWYQQVLGQGPQFIFQYYEKEERGRGNFPDRFSARQFPNYSSELNVNALLLGDSALYLCASSFTPLVDTQYFGPGTRLTVL.

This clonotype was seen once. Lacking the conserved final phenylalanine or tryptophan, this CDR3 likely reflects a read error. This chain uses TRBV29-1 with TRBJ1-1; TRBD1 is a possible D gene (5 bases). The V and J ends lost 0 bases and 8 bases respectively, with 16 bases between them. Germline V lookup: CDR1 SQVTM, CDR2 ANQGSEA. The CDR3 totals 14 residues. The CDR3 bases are TGCAGCGTTGAAGATCCCTTTGGGACGACAGAAGCTTTCCTT. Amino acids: CSVEDPFGTTEAFL.

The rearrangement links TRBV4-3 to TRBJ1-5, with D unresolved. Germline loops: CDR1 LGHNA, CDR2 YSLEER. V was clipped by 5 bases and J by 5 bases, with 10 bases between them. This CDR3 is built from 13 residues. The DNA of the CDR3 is TGCGCCAGCAGCTTCGACCGGTATCAGCCCCAGCATTTT. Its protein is CASSFDRYQPQHF.

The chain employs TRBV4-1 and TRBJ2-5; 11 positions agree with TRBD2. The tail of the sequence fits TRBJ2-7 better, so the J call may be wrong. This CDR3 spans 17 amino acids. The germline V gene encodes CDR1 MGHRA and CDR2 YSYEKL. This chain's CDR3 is CASSQVVPTSGAYEQYF. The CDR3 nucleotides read TGCGCCAGCAGCCAAGTCGTTCCGACTAGCGGGGCCTACGAGCAGTACTTC.

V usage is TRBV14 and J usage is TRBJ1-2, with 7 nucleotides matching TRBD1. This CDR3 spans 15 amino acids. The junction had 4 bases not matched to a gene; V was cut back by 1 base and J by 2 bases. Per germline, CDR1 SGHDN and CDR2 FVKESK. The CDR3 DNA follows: TGTGCCAGCAGCCAAGTCGGGACAGAAAACTATGGCTACACCTTC. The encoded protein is CASSQVGTENYGYTF.

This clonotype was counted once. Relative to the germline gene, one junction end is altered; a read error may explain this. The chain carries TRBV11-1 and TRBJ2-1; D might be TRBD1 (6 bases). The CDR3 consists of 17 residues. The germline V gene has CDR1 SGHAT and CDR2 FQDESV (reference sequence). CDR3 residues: CASSLSSGTHPYNDQFF. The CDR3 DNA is TGTGCCAGCAGCTTAAGCTCGGGGACACACCCCTACAATGATCAGTTCTTC.

This CDR3 reads CASSLGGQSQETQYF. The DNA of the CDR3 is TGCGCCAGCAGCTTGGGCGGACAGTCTCAAGAGACCCAGTACTTC. The genes are TRBV5-1 and TRBJ2-5; perhaps TRBD1 as D (6 bases). Germline values: CDR1 SGHRS, CDR2 YFSETQ. The CDR3 is made up of 15 amino acids. V lost 0 bases to trimming and J lost 2 bases, with 11 bases between them.

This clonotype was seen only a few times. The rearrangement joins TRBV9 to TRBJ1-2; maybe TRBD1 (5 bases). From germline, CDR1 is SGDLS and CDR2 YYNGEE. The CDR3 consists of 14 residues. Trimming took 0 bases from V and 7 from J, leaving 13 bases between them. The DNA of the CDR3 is TGTGCCAGCAGCGTAGCTTGGGGGGATGGTGGCTACACCTTC. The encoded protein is CASSVAWGDGGYTF. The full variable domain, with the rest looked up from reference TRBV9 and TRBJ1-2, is DSGVTQTPKHLITATGQRVTLRCSPRSGDLSVYWYQQSLDQGLQFLIQYYNGEERAKGNILERFSAQQFPDLHSELNLSSLELGDSALYFCASSVAWGDGGYTFGSGTRLTVV.

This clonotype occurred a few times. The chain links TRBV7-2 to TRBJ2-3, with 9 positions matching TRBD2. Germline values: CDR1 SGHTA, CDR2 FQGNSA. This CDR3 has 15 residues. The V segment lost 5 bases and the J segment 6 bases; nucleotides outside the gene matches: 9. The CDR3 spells CASSRTSASSDTQYF. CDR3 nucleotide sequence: TGTGCCAGCAGCCGGACTAGCGCCTCGTCGGATACGCAGTATTTT.

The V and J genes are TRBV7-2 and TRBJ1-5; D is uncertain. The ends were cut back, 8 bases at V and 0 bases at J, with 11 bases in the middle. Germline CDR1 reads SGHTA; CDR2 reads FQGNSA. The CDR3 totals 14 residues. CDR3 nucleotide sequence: TGTGCCAGCCAAATGTCCTATAGCAATCAGCCCCAGCATTTT. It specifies CASQMSYSNQPQHF.

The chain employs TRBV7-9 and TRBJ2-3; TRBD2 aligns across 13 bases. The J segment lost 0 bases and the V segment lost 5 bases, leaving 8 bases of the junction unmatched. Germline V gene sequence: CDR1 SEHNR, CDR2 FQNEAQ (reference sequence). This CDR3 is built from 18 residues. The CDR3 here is CASSVWTSGSTSTDTQYF. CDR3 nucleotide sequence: TGTGCCAGCAGCGTCTGGACTAGCGGGAGCACTAGCACAGATACGCAGTATTTT.

CDR3 coding DNA: TGCGCCAGCAGCCAAAGCAGGGTGTATGAGCAGTTCTTC. Translation gives CASSQSRVYEQFF. The chain uses TRBV4-3 and TRBJ2-5; the D gene is possibly TRBD1 (5 bases). The DNA end is a closer match to TRBJ2-1, so the J assignment may be wrong. Per germline, CDR1 LGHNA and CDR2 YSLEER. The CDR3 is 13 residues long.

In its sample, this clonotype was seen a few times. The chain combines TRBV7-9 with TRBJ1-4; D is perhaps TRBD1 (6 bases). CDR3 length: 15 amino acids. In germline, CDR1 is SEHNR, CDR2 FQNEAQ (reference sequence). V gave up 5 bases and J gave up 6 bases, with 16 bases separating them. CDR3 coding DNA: TGTGCCAGCAGCCCCTTCGGGGGGGCGGATGAAAAACTGTTTTTT. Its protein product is CASSPFGGADEKLFF.